This T cell receptor (beta chain) stems from a study of T cells in Graves' hyperthyroidism and ophthalmopathy. Study-wide background: Any treatment followed the collection of peripheral blood at initial diagnosis.

Hyperthyroidism of Graves' type that showed no ophthalmopathy progression within 18 months was stable. RNA transcripts were the template for amplifying TCR beta CDR3 regions. A set of HTBI primers served as the primers for a first-round RT-PCR of the TCR CDR3. In TCRdb, the multiplex PCR reads were re-called with MiXCR into one record per CDR3 protein. The data hold over 700,000 distinct CDR3 sequences, with approximately 36% observed a single time. Notes on the study in general: Expanded thyroid clonotypes (above 0.001) were mostly also found in blood. The model foresaw ophthalmopathy a median approximately 6.3 months prior to onset.

Germline lookup yields CDR1 SNHLY and CDR2 FYNNEI. The CDR3 totals 12 residues. Trimming took 10 bases from V and 9 from J, leaving 16 bases between them. As for this clonotype: As yet, its antigen is unknown.

The sequenced sample consisted of blood. This receptor was identified in a woman aged 35 to 49 with Graves' hyperthyroidism. The chain combines TRBV2 with TRBJ1-5; possibly TRBD1 for D (5 bases). The CDR3 nucleotides are TGTGCCAACGAGGGGAGCTCCCGGCCCCAGCATTTT. Protein: CANEGSSRPQHF.